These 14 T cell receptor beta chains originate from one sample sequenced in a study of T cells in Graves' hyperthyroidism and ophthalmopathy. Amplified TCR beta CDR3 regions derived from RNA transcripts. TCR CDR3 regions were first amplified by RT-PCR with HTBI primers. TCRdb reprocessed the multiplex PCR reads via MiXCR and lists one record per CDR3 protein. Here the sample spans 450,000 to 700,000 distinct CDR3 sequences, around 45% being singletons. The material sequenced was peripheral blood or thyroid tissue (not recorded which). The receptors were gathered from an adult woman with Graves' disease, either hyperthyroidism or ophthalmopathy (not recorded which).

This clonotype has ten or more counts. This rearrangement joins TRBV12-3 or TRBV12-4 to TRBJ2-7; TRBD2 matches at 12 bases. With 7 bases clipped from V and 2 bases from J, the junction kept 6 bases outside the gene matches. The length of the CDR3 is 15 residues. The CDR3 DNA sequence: TGTGCCAGCACCGACCGACTAGCGGGGGCCTACGAGCAGTACTTC. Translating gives CASTDRLAGAYEQYF.

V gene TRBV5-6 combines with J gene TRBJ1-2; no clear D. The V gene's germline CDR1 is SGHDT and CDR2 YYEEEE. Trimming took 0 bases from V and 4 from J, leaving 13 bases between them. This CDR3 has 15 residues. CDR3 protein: CASSLAGTNVYGYTF. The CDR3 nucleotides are TGTGCCAGCAGCTTGGCCGGAACAAATGTCTATGGCTACACCTTC. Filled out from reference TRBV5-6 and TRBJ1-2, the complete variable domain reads DAGVTQSPTHLIKTRGQQVTLRCSPKSGHDTVSWYQQALGQGPQFIFQYYEEEERQRGNFPDRFSGHQFPNYSSELNVNALLLGDSALYLCASSLAGTNVYGYTFGSGTRLTVV.

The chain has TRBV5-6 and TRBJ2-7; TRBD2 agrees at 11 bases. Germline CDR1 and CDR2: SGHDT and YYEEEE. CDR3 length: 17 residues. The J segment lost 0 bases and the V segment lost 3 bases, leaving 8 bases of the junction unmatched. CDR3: CASSSTGTSGNSYEQYF. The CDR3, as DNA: TGTGCCAGCAGCTCCACCGGGACTAGCGGTAACTCCTACGAGCAGTACTTC.

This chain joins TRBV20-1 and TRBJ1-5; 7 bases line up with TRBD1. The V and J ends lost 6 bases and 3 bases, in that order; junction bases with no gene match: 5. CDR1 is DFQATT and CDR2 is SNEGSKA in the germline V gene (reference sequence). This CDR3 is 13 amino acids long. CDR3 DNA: TGCAGTGCCGCAGGGGGTACCAATCAGCCCCAGCATTTT. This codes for CSAAGGTNQPQHF.

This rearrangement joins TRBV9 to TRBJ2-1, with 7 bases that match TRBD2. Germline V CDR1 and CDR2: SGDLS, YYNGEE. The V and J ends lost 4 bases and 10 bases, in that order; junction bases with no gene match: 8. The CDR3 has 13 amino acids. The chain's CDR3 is CASSSYLAGEQFF. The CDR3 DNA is TGTGCCAGCAGCTCTTACTTAGCGGGCGAGCAGTTCTTC. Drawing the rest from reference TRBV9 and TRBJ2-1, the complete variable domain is DSGVTQTPKHLITATGQRVTLRCSPRSGDLSVYWYQQSLDQGLQFLIQYYNGEERAKGNILERFSAQQFPDLHSELNLSSLELGDSALYFCASSSYLAGEQFFGPGTRLTVL.

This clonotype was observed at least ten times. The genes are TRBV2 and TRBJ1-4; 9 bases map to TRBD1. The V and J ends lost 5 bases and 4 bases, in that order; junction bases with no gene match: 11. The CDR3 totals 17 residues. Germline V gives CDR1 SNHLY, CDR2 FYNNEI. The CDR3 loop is CASSPGQGSTDNEKLFF. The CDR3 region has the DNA TGTGCCAGCAGTCCGGGACAGGGTTCCACCGATAATGAAAAACTGTTTTTT. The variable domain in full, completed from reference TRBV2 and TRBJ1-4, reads EPEVTQTPSHQVTQMGQEVILRCVPISNHLYFYWYRQILGQKVEFLVSFYNNEISEKSEIFDDQFSVERPDGSNFTLKIRSTKLEDSAMYFCASSPGQGSTDNEKLFFGSGTQLSVL.

CDR3 sequence reads: CASSLSSGITETQYF. CDR3 nucleotides: TGTGCCAGCTCACTAAGTAGCGGGATCACGGAGACCCAGTACTTC. The V and J genes are TRBV18 and TRBJ2-5, with 8 positions matching TRBD2. Germline V gene data show CDR1 as KGHSH and CDR2 as LQKENI. The V and J ends lost 4 bases and 5 bases, in that order; junction bases with no gene match: 9. The CDR3 sequence is 15 residues long.

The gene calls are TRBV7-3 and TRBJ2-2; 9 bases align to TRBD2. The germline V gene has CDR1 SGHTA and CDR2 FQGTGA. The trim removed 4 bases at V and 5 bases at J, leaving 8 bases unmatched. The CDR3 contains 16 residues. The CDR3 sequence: CASSSLSGSVTGELFF. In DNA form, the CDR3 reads TGTGCCAGCAGCTCCCTTAGCGGGAGTGTTACCGGGGAGCTGTTTTTT.

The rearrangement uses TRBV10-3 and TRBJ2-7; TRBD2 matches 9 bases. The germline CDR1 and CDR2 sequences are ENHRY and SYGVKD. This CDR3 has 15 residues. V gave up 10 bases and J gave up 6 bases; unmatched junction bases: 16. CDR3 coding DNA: TGTGCCAGCAGAATCTTTAGCGGGAGAAGGCGCGAGCAGTACTTC. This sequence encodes CASRIFSGRRREQYF.

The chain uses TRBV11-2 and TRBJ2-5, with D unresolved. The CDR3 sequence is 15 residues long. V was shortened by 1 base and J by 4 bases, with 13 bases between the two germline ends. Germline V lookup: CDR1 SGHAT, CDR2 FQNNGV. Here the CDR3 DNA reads TGTGCCAGCAGCTTAGCCCCCGCTGAAGCAGAGACCCAGTACTTC. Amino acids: CASSLAPAEAETQYF.

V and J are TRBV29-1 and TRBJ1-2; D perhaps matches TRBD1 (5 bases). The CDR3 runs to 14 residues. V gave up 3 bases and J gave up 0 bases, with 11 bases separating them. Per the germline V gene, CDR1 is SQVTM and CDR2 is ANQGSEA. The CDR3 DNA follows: TGCAGCGTTGAGTTGTGGGGGACTAACTATGGCTACACCTTC. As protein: CSVELWGTNYGYTF.

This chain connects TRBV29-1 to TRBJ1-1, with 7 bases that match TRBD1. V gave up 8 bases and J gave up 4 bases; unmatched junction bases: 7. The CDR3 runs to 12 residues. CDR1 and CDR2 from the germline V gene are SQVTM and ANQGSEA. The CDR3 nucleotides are TGCAGCTTCGATGACAGGGCCACTGAAGCTTTCTTT. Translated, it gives CSFDDRATEAFF.

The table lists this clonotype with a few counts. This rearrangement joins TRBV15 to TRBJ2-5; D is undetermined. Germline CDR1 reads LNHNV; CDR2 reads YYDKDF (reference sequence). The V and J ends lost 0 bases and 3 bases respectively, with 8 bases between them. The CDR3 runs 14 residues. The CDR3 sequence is CATSRDFTKETQYF. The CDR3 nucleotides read TGTGCCACCAGCAGAGATTTCACGAAAGAGACCCAGTACTTC.

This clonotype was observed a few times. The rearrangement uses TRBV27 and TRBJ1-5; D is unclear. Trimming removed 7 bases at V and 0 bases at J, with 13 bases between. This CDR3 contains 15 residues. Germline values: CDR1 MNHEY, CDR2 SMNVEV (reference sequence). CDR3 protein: CASTLRDNSNQPQHF. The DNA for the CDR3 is TGTGCCAGCACCCTCAGAGATAATAGCAATCAGCCCCAGCATTTT.